Listed below are T cell receptor beta chains from one sample, sequenced in a study of shared clonotypes between healthy human individuals. Only in-frame clones appear in the TCRdb table, and some are missing; sequencing was by immunoSEQ multiplex PCR. The top ten clones hold 10% of a sample with 190,000 or so clones, approximately 61% of them seen once. The sequenced sample consisted of memory CD4+ T cells sorted from blood. The receptors were sampled from a man younger than 45 in good health. The conserved cysteine and the conserved F or W are not part of the CDR3 here. Fields, in order: V gene, clone size, CDR3 protein. Only part of the rows carry a size: once, few, many, or a class if the clone is expanded.

TRBV7-2	NA	ASSSPQANYGYT
TRBV5-1	few	ASSLDLSGRAANEQF
TRBV5-1	NA	ASSLSGTSTDTQY
TRBV28	NA	ACSMVGETQY
TRBV5-1	NA	ASSLGIRLGRSLRLNTEAF
TRBV9	NA	ASSVAAAPGTIY
TRBV11-2	NA	ASSPTGGLAGYNEQF
TRBV21-1	few	ASKRKNRRTQH
TRBV16	NA	ASSQFPGQFGEQY
TRBV15	NA	ATRDQNQETQY
TRBV4-3	NA	ASSQGGGGANVLT
TRBV5-1	NA	ASGRDFKDQQY
TRBV27	NA	ASNSSPGRDRDGNEQY
TRBV9	NA	ASSVYGGIDGYT
TRBV19	few	ASSTIAGQAYEQY
TRBV4-1	NA	ASRAAGGRETQY
TRBV6-1	many	ASSAGTGGNYGYT
TRBV7-2	NA	ASSLDRGRTDTQY
TRBV7-9	NA	ASRFGGGSNNEQF
TRBV2	NA	ASSEAARTSSYEQY
TRBV27	NA	ASSLSRRNQPQH
TRBV12-5	once	ASGRVQIYEQY
TRBV5-8	NA	ASSFGTGVLNEQF
TRBV9	NA	ASSVDRGETQY
TRBV29-1	once	SVVVYNEQF
TRBV27	NA	ASSPFSAYEQY
TRBV7-9	NA	ASSSTRRYNEQF
TRBV7-9	NA	ASSLASGRAMEQF
TRBV6-1	few	ASMASSLGQPQH
TRBV11-2	NA	ASSLDPGAGANVLT
TRBV18	NA	ASSPPKGAGELF
TRBV6-4	NA	ASRGQQLATNEKLF
TRBV11-1	NA	ASSKAGGRDTQY
TRBV1	NA	TSSQETSGSDTGELF
TRBV2	few	ASRDRAVNQPQH
TRBV2	NA	ASQLAGVTDTQY
TRBV19	NA	ASSMTRGQWDDYTGELF
TRBV5-5	NA	ASSLQGGRETQY
TRBV4-1	NA	ASSRGSSGGWRNEQY
TRBV5-1	once	ASSIQETQY
TRBV29-1	NA	SVEDRVEQY
TRBV5-1	NA	ASSFIQRGSYNEQF
TRBV6-1	few	ASNDRRGGQETQY
TRBV5-4	NA	ASSLDSFYEQY
TRBV28	NA	ASRLPSGGRGYT
TRBV15	NA	ATSRDPTGDSTEAF
TRBV6-5	many	ASSYQPRYEQY
TRBV5-1	NA	ASSLGVGRNEKLF
TRBV2	NA	AKTDRNFTDTQY
TRBV28	NA	ASSRTGGGETQY
TRBV5-6	NA	ASSRQGTGELF
TRBV19	NA	ASSLEWNQPQH
TRBV6-5	NA	ASSPMTGAEAF